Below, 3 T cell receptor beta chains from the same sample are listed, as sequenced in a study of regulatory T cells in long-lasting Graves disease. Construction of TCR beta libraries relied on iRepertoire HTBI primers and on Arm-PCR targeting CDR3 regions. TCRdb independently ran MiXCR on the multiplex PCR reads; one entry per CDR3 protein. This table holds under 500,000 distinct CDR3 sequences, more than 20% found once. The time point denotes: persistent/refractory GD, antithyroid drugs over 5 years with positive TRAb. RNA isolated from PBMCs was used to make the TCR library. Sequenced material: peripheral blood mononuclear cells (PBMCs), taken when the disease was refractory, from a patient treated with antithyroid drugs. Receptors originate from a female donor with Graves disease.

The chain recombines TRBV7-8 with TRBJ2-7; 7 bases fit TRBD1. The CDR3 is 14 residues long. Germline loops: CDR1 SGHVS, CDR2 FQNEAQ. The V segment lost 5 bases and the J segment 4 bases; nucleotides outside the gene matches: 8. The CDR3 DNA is TGTGCCAGCAGCAAAAGACAGGGTGGGTACGAGCAGTACTTC. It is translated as CASSKRQGGYEQYF.

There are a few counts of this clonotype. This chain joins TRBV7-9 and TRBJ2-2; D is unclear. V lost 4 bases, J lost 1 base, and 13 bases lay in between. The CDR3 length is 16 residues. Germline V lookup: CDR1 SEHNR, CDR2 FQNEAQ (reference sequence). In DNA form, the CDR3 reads TGTGCCAGCAGCTCGCCCCTCTTGGGGAACACCGGGGAGCTGTTTTTT. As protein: CASSSPLLGNTGELFF.

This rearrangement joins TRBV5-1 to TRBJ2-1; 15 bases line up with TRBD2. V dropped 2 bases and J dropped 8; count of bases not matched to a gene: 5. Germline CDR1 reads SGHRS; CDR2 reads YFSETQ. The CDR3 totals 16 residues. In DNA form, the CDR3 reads TGCGCCAGCAGCTTCGGGACTAGCGGGAGGATGGATGAGCAGTTCTTC. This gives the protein CASSFGTSGRMDEQFF.